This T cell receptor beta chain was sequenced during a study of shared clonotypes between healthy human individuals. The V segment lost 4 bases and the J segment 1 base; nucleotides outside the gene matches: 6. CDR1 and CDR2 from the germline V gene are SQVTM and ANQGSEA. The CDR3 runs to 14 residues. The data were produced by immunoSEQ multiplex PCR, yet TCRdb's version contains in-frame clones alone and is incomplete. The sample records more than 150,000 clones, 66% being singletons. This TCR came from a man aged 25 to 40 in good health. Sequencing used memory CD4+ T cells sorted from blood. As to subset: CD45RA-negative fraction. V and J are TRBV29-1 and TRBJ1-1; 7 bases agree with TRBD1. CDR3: CSVGGGKGNTEAFF. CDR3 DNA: TGCAGCGTTGGAGGGGGCAAGGGGAACACTGAAGCTTTCTTT. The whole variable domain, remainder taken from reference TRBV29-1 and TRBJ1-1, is SAVISQKPSRDICQRGTSLTIQCQVDSQVTMMFWYRQQPGQSLTLIATANQGSEATYESGFVIDKFPISRPNLTFSTLTVSNMSPEDSSIYLCSVGGGKGNTEAFFGQGTRLTVV.